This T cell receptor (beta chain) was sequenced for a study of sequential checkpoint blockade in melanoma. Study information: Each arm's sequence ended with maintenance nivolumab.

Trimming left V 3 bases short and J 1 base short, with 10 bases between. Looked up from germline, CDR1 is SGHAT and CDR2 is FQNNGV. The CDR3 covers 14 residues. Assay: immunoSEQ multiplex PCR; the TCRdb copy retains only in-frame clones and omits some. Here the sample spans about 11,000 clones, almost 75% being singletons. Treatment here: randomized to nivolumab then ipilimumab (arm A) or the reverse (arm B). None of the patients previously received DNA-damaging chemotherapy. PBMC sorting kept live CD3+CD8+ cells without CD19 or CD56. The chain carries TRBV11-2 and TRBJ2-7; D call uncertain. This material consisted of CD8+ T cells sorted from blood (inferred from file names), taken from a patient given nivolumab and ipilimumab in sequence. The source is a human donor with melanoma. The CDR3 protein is CASSLAESSYEQYF. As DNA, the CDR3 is TGTGCCAGCAGCTTGGCGGAAAGTTCCTACGAGCAGTACTTC.